This is a list of T cell receptor beta chains from one sample in a study of blood T cell repertoires in COVID-19. TCRdb's table, derived via immunoSEQ multiplex PCR, lists solely in-frame clones and lacks some. The table records a few hundred thousand clones, approximately 83% of them present only once. The material sequenced was peripheral blood. The source of these receptors is a woman younger than 45 with COVID-19, enrolled during active disease. The CDR3 runs from the conserved cysteine through the conserved F or W. D genes are given only for firm matches. A clone size is listed for some rows: how often the clone was seen (once, few, many), or a class if it is expanded.

j_gene,d_gene,v_gene,abundance,CDR3aa,CDR3nt
TRBJ2-5,-,TRBV18,-,CASSSDIEETQYF,TGTGCCAGCTCATCGGACATAGAAGAGACCCAGTACTTC
TRBJ1-4,-,TRBV28,-,CASSPLAYNEKLFF,TGTGCCAGCAGTCCACTCGCTTATAATGAAAAACTGTTTTTT
TRBJ2-1,-,TRBV4-1,once,CASSQAGGAIREQFF,TGCGCCAGCAGCCAAGCTGGGGGGGCCATTAGGGAGCAGTTCTTC
TRBJ2-7,TRBD2,TRBV29-1,-,CSVLSGRADEQYF,TGCAGCGTCCTTAGCGGGAGGGCCGACGAGCAGTACTTC
TRBJ2-5,TRBD2,TRBV27,-,CASTQAGGPQETQYF,TGTGCCAGCACTCAAGCGGGGGGACCACAAGAGACCCAGTACTTC
TRBJ1-2,-,TRBV3-1/TRBV3-2,few,CASSQENSRLYGYTF,TGTGCCAGCAGCCAAGAAAACAGCCGCCTCTATGGCTACACCTTC
TRBJ1-5,TRBD1,TRBV15,-,CATSRDFAGGRGNQPQHF,TGTGCCACCAGCAGAGATTTTGCAGGGGGCAGGGGCAATCAGCCCCAGCATTTT
TRBJ2-7,-,TRBV3-1/TRBV3-2,once,CASSQKFLGTQGDEQYF,TGTGCCAGCAGCCAAAAATTTCTCGGGACTCAAGGGGACGAGCAGTACTTC
TRBJ2-7,-,TRBV6-6,-,CASSSPTLSSYEQYF,TGTGCCAGCAGTTCTCCGACATTAAGCTCCTACGAGCAGTACTTC
TRBJ1-1,-,TRBV5-4,-,CASSLDRNTEAFF,TGTGCCAGCAGCTTAGACAGAAACACTGAAGCTTTCTTT
TRBJ2-3,-,TRBV7-2,-,CASSSDVGVRGTDTQYF,TGTGCCAGCAGCTCGGATGTCGGAGTGAGGGGCACAGATACGCAGTATTTT
TRBJ1-1,-,TRBV27,-,CASSLSQGFGTEAFF,TGTGCCAGCAGTTTGTCGCAGGGGTTCGGGACTGAAGCTTTCTTT
TRBJ2-2,TRBD1,TRBV4-3,once,CASSHRQGNTGELFF,TGCGCCAGCAGCCACCGACAGGGCAACACCGGGGAGCTGTTTTTT
TRBJ1-3,-,TRBV6-5,-,CASSRHDSSLNTIYF,TGTGCCAGCAGCCGCCACGACAGTTCCTTGAACACCATATATTTT
TRBJ2-2,TRBD2,TRBV9,-,CASSVGRSGRGPGELFF,TGTGCCAGCAGCGTCGGACGGAGCGGGAGGGGTCCCGGGGAGCTGTTTTTT
TRBJ1-3,TRBD1,TRBV19,-,CASTHQTGMGNTIYF,TGTGCCAGTACCCATCAGACAGGGATGGGAAACACCATATATTTT
TRBJ1-1,TRBD1,TRBV4-1,-,CASSQARQGVGNTEAFF,TGCGCCAGCAGCCAGGCTAGACAGGGGGTGGGGAACACTGAAGCTTTCTTT
TRBJ2-3,TRBD2,TRBV6-2/TRBV6-3,many,CASSLGLDADTQYF,TGTGCCAGCAGCTTAGGACTAGACGCAGATACGCAGTATTTT
TRBJ2-6,-,TRBV6-5,-,CASSYVAGANVLTF,TGTGCCAGCAGTTACGTCGCTGGGGCCAACGTCCTGACTTTC
TRBJ2-6,TRBD1,TRBV29-1,-,CSVSGTGVGANVLTF,TGCAGCGTCTCCGGGACAGGGGTCGGGGCCAACGTCCTGACTTTC
TRBJ2-7,-,TRBV3-1/TRBV3-2,-,CASSQVGGGGEQYF,TGTGCCAGCAGCCAAGTAGGGGGTGGGGGCGAGCAGTACTTC
TRBJ1-2,-,TRBV30,few,CAWQNRANYGYTF,TGTGCCTGGCAAAACAGAGCTAACTATGGCTACACCTTC
TRBJ1-4,TRBD1,TRBV27,-,CASSSLDRGWLKLFF,TGTGCCAGCAGTTCACTCGACAGGGGATGGTTAAAACTGTTTTTT
TRBJ2-1,-,TRBV21-1,-,CASSKGAGLVLTHNEQFF,TGTGCCAGCAGCAAAGGAGCGGGACTAGTTCTTACTCACAATGAGCAGTTCTTC
TRBJ1-1,-,TRBV11-2,-,CASTIHSGRPLSGTEAFF,TGTGCCAGCACCATACACTCCGGAAGGCCCCTTTCGGGCACTGAAGCTTTCTTT
TRBJ1-4,TRBD1,TRBV27,-,CASSPRTGREKLFF,TGTGCCAGCAGTCCCCGGACAGGGCGTGAAAAACTGTTTTTT
TRBJ2-1,-,TRBV11-2,few,CASSLAGVKNEQFF,TGTGCCAGCAGCTTAGCGGGAGTAAAGAATGAGCAGTTCTTC
TRBJ1-6,-,TRBV10-3,few,CATRYGGSDNSPLHF,TGTGCCACCAGATACGGGGGGTCGGATAATTCACCCCTCCACTTT
TRBJ2-3,-,TRBV4-2,-,CASSPSGSGSVDTQYF,TGTGCCAGCAGCCCCTCCGGCTCAGGCTCGGTGGATACGCAGTATTTT
TRBJ2-7,TRBD1,TRBV5-4,-,CASSTGQRDYEQYF,TGTGCCAGCAGCACGGGACAGCGAGACTACGAGCAGTACTTC
TRBJ2-3,-,TRBV7-2,-,CASSLGTYSTDTQYF,TGTGCCAGCAGCTTAGGGACATATAGCACAGATACGCAGTATTTT
TRBJ1-2,-,TRBV4-2,-,CASSLSGEGSGGYTF,TGTGCCAGCAGCCTCTCCGGGGAGGGGTCCGGGGGCTACACCTTC
TRBJ2-2,-,TRBV27,-,CASRTLSRSGELFF,TGTGCCAGCAGAACCCTTAGTAGATCCGGGGAGCTGTTTTTT
TRBJ1-5,-,TRBV6-6,-,CASSYSGQANQPQHF,TGTGCCAGCAGTTACTCCGGTCAGGCCAATCAGCCCCAGCATTTT
TRBJ1-6,TRBD1,TRBV12-3/TRBV12-4,once,CASSLTGTGAHF,TGTGCCAGCAGTTTAACCGGGACAGGGGCCCACTTT
TRBJ2-7,TRBD1,TRBV10-1,-,CASSDYRGRIRYEQYF,TGCGCCAGCAGTGATTACAGGGGGCGAATACGTTACGAGCAGTACTTC
TRBJ1-2,-,TRBV2,once,CASSVDSYGYTF,TGTGCCAGCAGTGTCGACAGCTATGGCTACACCTTC
TRBJ2-2,TRBD1,TRBV18,-,CASSQRQGNTGELFF,TGTGCCAGCTCACAGAGACAGGGGAACACCGGGGAGCTGTTTTTT
TRBJ1-2,TRBD1,TRBV12-3/TRBV12-4,-,CASSTGGHYGYTF,TGTGCCAGCAGTACAGGGGGCCACTATGGCTACACCTTC
TRBJ2-2,TRBD2,TRBV2,-,CASSNLLRSGRPNTGELFF,TGTGCCAGCAGCAACCTCCTAAGGAGCGGGAGGCCCAACACCGGGGAGCTGTTTTTT
TRBJ2-1,TRBD1,TRBV5-6,-,CASSLTGRDEQFF,TGTGCCAGCAGCCTGACAGGGCGCGATGAGCAGTTCTTC
TRBJ1-1,-,TRBV4-1,-,CASSQDAGGNTEAFF,TGCGCCAGCAGCCAAGATGCGGGGGGGAACACTGAAGCTTTCTTT
TRBJ2-1,-,TRBV19,-,CASSIIPSSYNEQFF,TGTGCCAGTAGTATAATCCCGAGCTCCTACAATGAGCAGTTCTTC
TRBJ1-2,-,TRBV5-4,few,CASSLSGVEYGYTF,TGTGCCAGCAGCTTGTCAGGGGTAGAGTATGGCTACACCTTC
TRBJ2-5,-,TRBV7-2,-,CASSKNEAQYF,TGTGCCAGCAGCAAAAACGAGGCCCAGTACTTC
TRBJ2-1,TRBD1,TRBV4-1,-,CASSQVGTGEDEQFF,TGCGCCAGCAGCCAAGTTGGGACAGGGGAAGATGAGCAGTTCTTC
TRBJ2-7,-,TRBV18,few,CASSPSSASEQYF,TGTGCCAGCTCACCTTCTTCGGCTAGCGAGCAGTACTTC
TRBJ2-1,-,TRBV30,-,CAWSATPPGYNEQFF,TGTGCCTGGAGCGCAACCCCTCCCGGGTACAATGAGCAGTTCTTC
TRBJ2-2,-,TRBV12-3/TRBV12-4,-,CASSPSVGELFF,TGTGCCAGCAGTCCCTCGGTCGGGGAGCTGTTTTTT
TRBJ2-7,-,TRBV16,-,CASSQPQGLSGYEQYF,TGTGCCAGCAGCCAGCCACAGGGACTATCGGGCTACGAGCAGTACTTC
TRBJ2-3,-,TRBV25-1,-,CASSESWGGVGTDTQYF,TGTGCCAGCAGTGAATCATGGGGGGGCGTAGGAACAGATACGCAGTATTTT
TRBJ1-6,TRBD1,TRBV9,-,CASSVGQGGNSPLHF,TGTGCCAGCAGCGTGGGACAGGGCGGTAATTCACCCCTCCACTTT